A single sample is the source of the 23 T cell receptor beta chains below, sequenced in a study of identical twins. TCRdb itself ran the 5' RACE reads through MiXCR, one entry per CDR3 protein. The data contain under 300,000 distinct CDR3 sequences, about 8.9% of them singletons. This sample was shared with a second study, whose subject was yellow fever vaccine responses in identical twins.

Sequencing was carried out using CD8+ T cells sorted from blood. These receptors all come from a woman aged 18 to 35 in good health.

This clonotype came up a few times. The V call is TRBV28, the J call TRBJ2-1; D may be TRBD1 (5 bases). CDR1 and CDR2 from the germline V gene are MDHEN and SYDVKM. V was cut by 5 bases and J by 2 bases, with 16 bases left in between. This CDR3 is 16 amino acids long. The CDR3 is CASSTRVVAPYNEQFF. For the CDR3, the DNA is TGTGCCAGCAGTACCAGGGTAGTCGCCCCCTACAATGAGCAGTTCTTC.

A few counts support this clonotype. The chain carries TRBV14 and TRBJ2-5; 9 positions agree with TRBD1. Unmatched junction bases numbered 8, after V lost 3 bases and J lost 3 bases. Germline CDR1 SGHDN, CDR2 FVKESK. The CDR3 spans 16 residues. As DNA, the CDR3 is TGTGCCAGCAGCCAGACAGGGGGATACACTGAAGAGACCCAGTACTTC. Translating it yields CASSQTGGYTEETQYF.

The chain carries TRBV7-2 and TRBJ1-6, with a tentative D call TRBD1 (5 bases). This CDR3 has 16 residues. Trimming left V 1 base short and J 7 bases short, with 14 bases between. Germline V gives CDR1 SGHTA, CDR2 FQGNSA. CDR3 loop: CASSLGRGMRNSPLHF. The CDR3, as DNA: TGTGCCAGCAGCTTAGGAAGGGGAATGAGGAATTCACCCCTCCACTTT. Full variable domain (outside the CDR3, taken from reference TRBV7-2 and TRBJ1-6): GAGVSQSPSNKVTEKGKDVELRCDPISGHTALYWYRQSLGQGLEFLIYFQGNSAPDKSGLPSDRFSAERTGGSVSTLTIQRTQQEDSAVYLCASSLGRGMRNSPLHFGNGTRLTVT.

The chain combines TRBV7-8 with TRBJ2-7, with D possibly being TRBD2 (6 bases). The CDR3 extends over 15 amino acids. Germline CDR1 reads SGHVS; CDR2 reads FQNEAQ. V lost 6 bases, J lost 3 bases, and 18 bases lay in between. The CDR3 sequence: CASRRDSDPYYEQYF. CDR3 bases: TGTGCCAGCAGGCGGGACTCTGACCCCTACTACGAGCAGTACTTC.

This clonotype was seen a handful of times. This chain joins TRBV6-1 and TRBJ2-5; D not resolved. This CDR3 region has 15 residues. Germline-derived CDR1 and CDR2 are MNHNS and SASEGT. V dropped 2 bases and J dropped 5 bases, with 15 bases sitting between them. The CDR3 reads CASSESISGMETQYF. The CDR3 DNA reads as TGTGCCAGCAGTGAATCGATTTCTGGGATGGAGACCCAGTACTTC.

The chain links TRBV12-3 or TRBV12-4 to TRBJ2-6; 12 nucleotides align to TRBD1. This CDR3 contains 19 residues. CDR3 nucleotide sequence: TGTACCATCAGTTTACGGGACAGGGGGCTTCCCCCCGGGGCCAACGTCCTGACTTTC. Protein product: CTISLRDRGLPPGANVLTF.

In this sample, this clonotype turned up a few times. V and J are TRBV12-3 or TRBV12-4 and TRBJ2-1, with D perhaps matching TRBD1 (5 bases). V lost 6 bases, J lost 7 bases, and 16 bases lay in between. This CDR3 spans 14 amino acids. CDR3 sequence (DNA): TGTGCCAGCAGCTCAGGGTCTTTGATTAATGAGCAGTTCTTC. Its translation: CASSSGSLINEQFF.

In this sample, this clonotype turned up many times. This chain joins TRBV4-3 and TRBJ2-7; perhaps D is TRBD1 or TRBD2 (6 bases each). The germline gives CDR1 LGHNA, CDR2 YSLEER. The CDR3 is made up of 15 amino acids. V shed 0 bases and J shed 0 bases, with 9 bases lying between them. CDR3 sequence reads: CASSQDGGPSYEQYF. The DNA for the CDR3 is TGCGCCAGCAGCCAAGATGGGGGGCCCTCCTACGAGCAGTACTTC.

In DNA form, the CDR3 reads TGCGCCAGCAGCCAAGATCGATTAGCGGGAGCCTACGAGCAGTACTTC. Translated, it gives CASSQDRLAGAYEQYF. This rearrangement joins TRBV4-3 to TRBJ2-7; TRBD2 agrees at 9 bases. The CDR3 sequence is 16 residues long. J lost 2 bases, V lost 0 bases, and 5 bases had no gene match. Germline-derived CDR1 and CDR2 are LGHNA and YSLEER.

This clonotype was observed a few times. The chain couples TRBV20-1 to TRBJ2-7, with a possible D match to TRBD1 (6 bases). The CDR3 spans 14 residues. Germline loops: CDR1 DFQATT, CDR2 SNEGSKA (reference sequence). V lost 0 bases and J lost 4, with 13 bases in between. CDR3 residues: CSARDWDKGYEQYF. CDR3 bases: TGCAGTGCTAGAGATTGGGACAAAGGTTACGAGCAGTACTTC.

Of note for this clonotype: At one end the junction does not follow the germline gene, possibly because of a read error. The chain couples TRBV3-1 to TRBJ1-1; D possibly corresponds to TRBD1 (5 bases). The germline V gene encodes CDR1 LGHDT and CDR2 YNNKEL (reference sequence). CDR3 length: 17 residues. The CDR3 sequence: CACSFPTVGMINTEAFF. The DNA of the CDR3 is TGTGCCTGCAGTTTTCCGACAGTGGGTATGATAAACACTGAAGCTTTCTTT.

This clonotype was picked up a small number of times. The genes are TRBV7-9 and TRBJ2-1, with unresolved D. Germline CDR1 and CDR2: SEHNR and FQNEAQ (reference sequence). The CDR3 has 16 residues. The V gene lost 10 bases and the J gene lost 0 bases, with 19 bases spanning the gap. The CDR3 bases are TGTGCCACACCCCCCCATACGACCTCCTCCTACAATGAGCAGTTCTTC. Amino acid sequence: CATPPHTTSSYNEQFF.

This clonotype was seen more than once but under ten times. This chain joins TRBV25-1 and TRBJ2-7; D uncertain. Between the trimmed V and J ends, which lost 1 base and 2 bases, there was a span of 12 bases. This CDR3 contains 15 residues. Germline CDR1 and CDR2: MGHDK and SYGVNS. As DNA, the CDR3 is TGTGCCAGCAGTGAATTTAACAGCCGGACCTACGAGCAGTACTTC. Protein: CASSEFNSRTYEQYF.

This clonotype appeared many times. This chain connects TRBV5-5 to TRBJ1-1; no clear D. The germline V gene encodes CDR1 SGHKS and CDR2 YYEKEE (reference sequence). V was clipped by 4 bases and J by 0 bases, with 10 bases between them. The length of the CDR3 is 14 residues. CDR3 region: CASSPWALNTEAFF. CDR3 bases: TGTGCCAGCAGCCCCTGGGCGTTGAACACTGAAGCTTTCTTT. Full variable domain (rest looked up from reference TRBV5-5 and TRBJ1-1): DAGVTQSPTHLIKTRGQQVTLRCSPISGHKSVSWYQQVLGQGPQFIFQYYEKEERGRGNFPDRFSARQFPNYSSELNVNALLLGDSALYLCASSPWALNTEAFFGQGTRLTVV.

The chain is built from TRBV6-1 and TRBJ2-1; no firm D call. V shed 3 bases and J shed 0 bases, with 15 bases lying between them. The CDR3 covers 17 residues. Per the germline V gene, CDR1 is MNHNS and CDR2 is SASEGT. CDR3 DNA: TGTGCCAGCAGTGACCCCGAACACCTTAGCTCCTACAATGAGCAGTTCTTC. Its translation: CASSDPEHLSSYNEQFF.

The table lists this clonotype with a few counts. CDR3 in DNA: TGCGCCAGCAGCCAAGATTTAGGTGGTTACAATGAGCAGTTCTTC. Encoded protein: CASSQDLGGYNEQFF. The chain recombines TRBV4-3 with TRBJ2-1; unclear D gene. V was cut by 0 bases and J by 4 bases, with 10 bases left in between. Germline V lookup: CDR1 LGHNA, CDR2 YSLEER. The CDR3 is 15 residues long.

A few counts support this clonotype. V and J are TRBV5-6 and TRBJ2-3, with unresolved D. In germline, CDR1 is SGHDT, CDR2 YYEEEE. Trimming removed 2 bases from V and 0 bases from J, with 7 bases in between. This CDR3 has 14 residues. The DNA for the CDR3 is TGTGCCAGCAGCTTTCGGCAGAGCACAGATACGCAGTATTTT. Its protein product is CASSFRQSTDTQYF.

This clonotype was observed at least ten times. The rearrangement uses TRBV6-5 and TRBJ2-2; D ambiguous. CDR1 and CDR2 (germline): MNHEY, SVGAGI. Trimming removed 0 bases at V and 1 base at J, with 9 bases between. This CDR3 has 16 amino acids. CDR3 amino acids: CASSYSSSVNTGELFF. The DNA for the CDR3 is TGTGCCAGCAGTTACTCGAGTTCAGTGAACACCGGGGAGCTGTTTTTT.

This clonotype occurred many times. The genes are TRBV20-1 and TRBJ2-3; 13 bases match TRBD2. V gave up 0 bases and J gave up 6 bases; unmatched junction bases: 6. There are 16 residues in the CDR3. Germline CDR1 DFQATT, CDR2 SNEGSKA (reference sequence). The CDR3 protein is CSAREPGLAGLDTQYF. The CDR3 DNA is TGCAGTGCTAGAGAGCCGGGACTAGCGGGATTGGATACGCAGTATTTT.

This clonotype was detected a few times. The CDR3 here is CASKGLAGEQFF. The CDR3 coding sequence is TGTGCCAGCAAAGGACTAGCGGGTGAGCAGTTCTTC. The chain recombines TRBV2 with TRBJ2-1; 11 bases match TRBD2. Germline V gives CDR1 SNHLY, CDR2 FYNNEI. The CDR3 is 12 amino acids. Trimming at V came to 7 bases and at J to 9 bases, leaving 2 bases not matched to a gene.

This chain links TRBV29-1 with TRBJ2-7; possible D gene TRBD1, 5 bases. The CDR3 has 12 residues. The germline gives CDR1 SQVTM, CDR2 ANQGSEA. V was trimmed by 4 bases and J by 6 bases, leaving 13 bases between them. The CDR3 loop is CSVGVGQVEQYF. As DNA, the CDR3 is TGCAGCGTTGGGGTAGGACAAGTCGAGCAGTACTTC.

This clonotype appeared a few times. The chain has TRBV5-4 and TRBJ2-7; D call uncertain. Germline CDR1 reads SGHNT; CDR2 reads YYREEE (reference sequence). This CDR3 contains 14 residues. V was pared by 5 bases and J by 2 bases, with 14 bases between. CDR3 amino acids: CASSYRPGPYEQYF. The CDR3 region has the DNA TGTGCCAGCAGTTATCGACCGGGCCCCTACGAGCAGTACTTC.

This clonotype was recorded many times. This chain links TRBV29-1 with TRBJ2-5; 7 bases fit TRBD1. The V gene end was trimmed by 6 bases and the J gene end by 3 bases; junction bases not matched to a gene: 10. This CDR3 has 14 amino acids. The germline V gene encodes CDR1 SQVTM and CDR2 ANQGSEA. The CDR3 loop is CSVPLTGTEETQYF. The CDR3 coding sequence is TGCAGCGTCCCCCTGACCGGGACAGAAGAGACCCAGTACTTC.